The rows below give T cell receptor beta chains drawn from one sample of a study of a mutant IDH1 vaccine in newly diagnosed glioma. The table came from immunoSEQ multiplex PCR; TCRdb's copy has only in-frame clones and leaves some out. The sample lists about 90,000 clones, over 85% occurring once. Antigens of these TCRs are unknown. Source: PBMCs, taken from a glioma patient whose treatment included an IDH1 peptide vaccine. The receptor source for this set is a woman in her forties or fifties with glioma. Each CDR3 is given with its conserved first and last residue. The D gene is left open where the match is weak. Clone size is stated in some rows and not others, as once, few, many or a class when expanded.

d_call clone_size j_call v_call cdr3_nt cdr3_aa
TRBD2 few TRBJ2-1 TRBV5-4 TGTGCCAGCAGCAATCCAGCGGGAGGGTACAATGAGCAGTTCTTC CASSNPAGGYNEQFF
- - TRBJ2-5 TRBV10-2 TGCGCCAGCAGTGAACTGGGGGAGAAGGCGGAGACCCAGTACTTC CASSELGEKAETQYF
- - TRBJ1-1 TRBV5-1 TGCGCCAGCAGCTTACAGGGTACGGACACTGAAGCTTTCTTT CASSLQGTDTEAFF
TRBD2 - TRBJ2-1 TRBV28 TGTGCCAGCAGTCCCCTTCTAGCGGGGCAAGCTCGGCAGTTCTTC CASSPLLAGQARQFF
TRBD2 once TRBJ2-3 TRBV6-5 TGTGCCAGCAGGCGGACTAGCGGGAGACCAGATACGCAGTATTTT CASRRTSGRPDTQYF
- - TRBJ2-1 TRBV7-9 TGTGCCAGCAGCTTAGCTACGGCGCTCTCCTACAATGAGCAGTTCTTC CASSLATALSYNEQFF
- - TRBJ2-7 TRBV18 TGTGCCAGCTCACCTGCGAAAGGGTACGAGCAGTACTTC CASSPAKGYEQYF
- - TRBJ1-1 TRBV5-6 TGTGCCAGCAGCTTGGAAGGAGCAGCTACCCTGAGCACTGAAGCTTTCTTT CASSLEGAATLSTEAFF
TRBD1 few TRBJ1-1 TRBV28 TGTGCCAGCAGTTCGGACAGGGGGCGCGGGGCCCACACTGAAGCTTTCTTT CASSSDRGRGAHTEAFF
- - TRBJ1-1 TRBV7-9 TGTGCCAGCAGCCAAGGACAAAACACTGAAGCTTTCTTT CASSQGQNTEAFF
- - TRBJ1-2 TRBV6-5 TGTGCCAGCAGTTACAGCCAGGCTAACTATGGCTACACCTTC CASSYSQANYGYTF
TRBD1 - TRBJ1-6 TRBV5-1 TGCGCCAGCAGAACAGGGGAGAATTCACCCCTCCACTTT CASRTGENSPLHF
- - TRBJ2-7 TRBV7-6 TGTGCCAGCAGCTTAGGAGACAGGTTTGGCTACGAGCAGTACTTC CASSLGDRFGYEQYF
- - TRBJ1-2 TRBV28 TGTGCCAGCAGTTTAGTAGGGCTTGATGGCTACACCTTC CASSLVGLDGYTF
TRBD1 - TRBJ1-6 TRBV6-6 TGTGCCAGCAGACCTTTTTTAGGGGGCAAAAATTCACCCCTCCACTTT CASRPFLGGKNSPLHF
- - TRBJ1-1 TRBV5-5 TGTGCCAGCAGCCTACTTGGGGGGCTGAACACTGAAGCTTTCTTT CASSLLGGLNTEAFF
- - TRBJ2-3 TRBV27 TGTGCCAGCAGTTTCCAGCAGGGCGAATCGGCAGATACGCAGTATTTT CASSFQQGESADTQYF
- - TRBJ2-1 TRBV5-1 TGCGCCAGCAGCTCCGGACTGAATACGGTCCCTCCTTACAATGAGCAGTTCTTC CASSSGLNTVPPYNEQFF
- - TRBJ2-1 TRBV29-1 TGCAGCGTTGTTGTCAGGCAACCGTACAATGAGCAGTTCTTC CSVVVRQPYNEQFF
- - TRBJ2-1 TRBV19 TGTGCCAGTAGAAGGGCCGGCAGGGCATCCTACAATGAGCAGTTCTTC CASRRAGRASYNEQFF
TRBD2 - TRBJ2-7 TRBV28 TGTGCCAGCAGGACTAGCGGGATCTACGAGCAGTACTTC CASRTSGIYEQYF
- - TRBJ1-1 TRBV5-1 TGCGCCAGCAGCTCATCCTACACGAACACTGAAGCTTTCTTT CASSSSYTNTEAFF
TRBD2 - TRBJ2-2 TRBV10-2 TGCGCCAGCATGGCGGGAGGCGCCACCGGGGAGCTGTTTTTT CASMAGGATGELFF
TRBD2 - TRBJ2-2 TRBV25-1 TGTGCCAGCAGTGGGGGTTTAGCGGGAGGTCGAACCGGGGAGCTGTTTTTT CASSGGLAGGRTGELFF
TRBD1 - TRBJ1-3 TRBV2 TGTGCCAGCCTCAGGGGGCGCGGGTCTGGAAACACCATATATTTT CASLRGRGSGNTIYF
TRBD2 once TRBJ2-7 TRBV10-1 TGCGCCAGCAGTGAGTCTTTTTCATCGGGGAGGGGTTACGAGCAGTACTTC CASSESFSSGRGYEQYF
TRBD1 few TRBJ1-5 TRBV5-6 TGTGCCAGCAGCCTAGACAGGGGTTTAAATCAGCCCCAGCATTTT CASSLDRGLNQPQHF
TRBD2 - TRBJ2-1 TRBV4-1 TGCGCCAGCAGCCGCCCGGGGGGAGGGCTACACAATGAGCAGTTCTTC CASSRPGGGLHNEQFF
TRBD1 once TRBJ2-5 TRBV9 TGTGCCAGCCGCGGGGGACAGGGGGGCGGAGAGACCCAGTACTTC CASRGGQGGGETQYF
- - TRBJ1-2 TRBV28 TGTGCCAGCAGTTTCAGCTGGGGGGCGTGGGGCTACACCTTC CASSFSWGAWGYTF
- - TRBJ2-1 TRBV5-4 TGTGCCAGCAGCCCCGAGGTCGGGGCCTACAATGAGCAGTTCTTC CASSPEVGAYNEQFF
- once TRBJ2-3 TRBV7-3 TGTGCCAGCAGCTCGGCTATTACAGATACGCAGTATTTT CASSSAITDTQYF
TRBD1 - TRBJ2-1 TRBV19 TGTGCCAGTAGGTGGTCGGGGACAGGGGCTTACAATGAGCAGTTCTTC CASRWSGTGAYNEQFF
- - TRBJ1-3 TRBV2 TGTGCCAGCAGTGAGGGAGGAAACACCATATATTTT CASSEGGNTIYF
- - TRBJ2-5 TRBV9 TGTGCCAGCAGCGTAGGGCCAGGGTGGACGGAGACCCAGTACTTC CASSVGPGWTETQYF
- - TRBJ2-1 TRBV10-3 TGTGCCATCAGATATTCCGATATCTACAATGAGCAGTTCTTC CAIRYSDIYNEQFF
TRBD1 - TRBJ1-5 TRBV10-2 TGCGCCAGCAGGGCCAGGGGGCGGAATCAGCCCCAGCATTTT CASRARGRNQPQHF
- once TRBJ1-5 TRBV28 TGTGCCAGCAGTTTATGGGGTGGAAATAGCAATCAGCCCCAGCATTTT CASSLWGGNSNQPQHF
- - TRBJ1-5 TRBV5-1 TGCGCCAGCAGCTTGGAGGGGGGTAGGGCCAATCAGCCCCAGCATTTT CASSLEGGRANQPQHF
TRBD2 few TRBJ2-3 TRBV5-1 TGCGCCAGCAGCTTGGAGCGGGAGACAGATACGCAGTATTTT CASSLERETDTQYF
- - TRBJ1-2 TRBV7-9 TGTGCCAGCAGCTTAGGCCTATCTAACTATGGCTACACCTTC CASSLGLSNYGYTF
- - TRBJ2-7 TRBV11-2 TGTGCCAGCAGCTTAGATAACATTGGGCAGTACTTC CASSLDNIGQYF
TRBD1 - TRBJ2-2 TRBV5-1 TGCGCCAGCAGGCCAGGGGGCGTCACCGGGGAGCTGTTTTTT CASRPGGVTGELFF
- - TRBJ2-3 TRBV7-9 TGTGCCAGCAGCTTAGCACAGACCAAAGATACGCAGTATTTT CASSLAQTKDTQYF
TRBD2 - TRBJ2-1 TRBV5-1 TGCGCCAGCAGCTTCTCGGGGACTAGGTCCTCGGCCTACAATGAGCAGTTCTTC CASSFSGTRSSAYNEQFF
- - TRBJ2-1 TRBV11-3 TGTGCCAGCAGCCCCCGGGACGGCTACAATGAGCAGTTCTTC CASSPRDGYNEQFF
- - TRBJ2-6 TRBV27 TGTGCCAGCAGGCCCACCCTACAGCGCTCTGGGGCCAACGTCCTGACTTTC CASRPTLQRSGANVLTF
TRBD1 - TRBJ2-5 TRBV30 TGTGCCTGGAGTGGGTGGACAGGGGGCGAGACCCAGTACTTC CAWSGWTGGETQYF
- once TRBJ2-6 TRBV5-1 TGCGCCAGCAGCTTTGGTCCGGGCTCTGGGGCCAACGTCCTGACTTTC CASSFGPGSGANVLTF
- few TRBJ2-3 TRBV19 TGTGCCAGTAGACGACAGGATGGGACAGATACGCAGTATTTT CASRRQDGTDTQYF
TRBD2 - TRBJ2-5 TRBV5-6 TGTGCCAGCAGCTTGGGTATGCTAGCGGGAGGAGAGACCCAGTACTTC CASSLGMLAGGETQYF
TRBD1 - TRBJ2-1 TRBV29-1 TGCAGCGTTGAAGGCCGACAGGGCAACTACAATGAGCAGTTCTTC CSVEGRQGNYNEQFF